The TCR beta chain under discussion was sequenced for a study of preoperative IRX-2 immunotherapy in early breast cancer. Sequencing used immunoSEQ multiplex PCR; TCRdb keeps in-frame clones, though not all of them. The table includes more than 20,000 clones, about 81% detected once. From germline, CDR1 is MDHEN and CDR2 SYDVKM. The CDR3 length is 15 residues. V was pared by 6 bases and J by 4 bases, with 8 bases of the junction left unmatched. Treatment in this sample: preoperative locoregional IRX-2 cytokine immunotherapy. Samples came from a phase Ib trial of preoperative locoregional IRX-2 cytokine immunotherapy.

The source is a human donor with breast cancer. The input for sequencing was lymph node tissue, taken after IRX-2 immunotherapy. The chain combines TRBV28 with TRBJ1-2; TRBD1 matches 10 bases. The CDR3: CASRHDRGRVYGYTF. The CDR3 coding sequence is TGTGCCAGCAGACACGACAGGGGGCGGGTCTATGGCTACACCTTC.